Listed here are 21 T cell receptor beta chains from one sample, sequenced in a study of CD4 T cells in relation to SARS-CoV-2 and coronaviruses. The repertoire was sequenced with immunoSEQ multiplex PCR; TCRdb's copy has only in-frame clones and lacks some. Here the sample spans 60,000 to 65,000 clones, about 95% being singletons. Unexposed donor CD4+ T cells date from 2011-2018, before the COVID-19 pandemic. Sequenced material: naive CD4+ T cells from PBMCs. This sample's subset: naive CD4+ T cells isolated by negative enrichment. These receptors were taken from a human donor in good health.

V gene TRBV5-1 combines with J gene TRBJ2-3; TRBD1 aligns across 7 bases. Germline lookup yields CDR1 SGHRS and CDR2 YFSETQ. The ends lost 0 bases at V and 3 bases at J; junction bases unmatched: 10. This CDR3 comprises 17 residues. CDR3 in DNA: TGCGCCAGCAGCTTGGCCTGGAGGCAGGGGGAGACAGATACGCAGTATTTT. This codes for CASSLAWRQGETDTQYF. The whole variable domain, filled in from reference TRBV5-1 and TRBJ2-3, reads KAGVTQTPRYLIKTRGQQVTLSCSPISGHRSVSWYQQTPGQGLQFLFEYFSETQRNKGNFPGRFSGRQFSNSRSEMNVSTLELGDSALYLCASSLAWRQGETDTQYFGPGTRLTVL.

This clone was detected only once. The gene calls are TRBV7-2 and TRBJ1-5, with TRBD1 matching 8 bases. This CDR3 region has 17 residues. V was clipped by 4 bases and J by 0 bases; unmatched bases: 8. CDR1 is SGHTA and CDR2 is FQGNSA in the germline V gene. In nucleotides, the CDR3 is TGTGCCAGCAGCTCCGGGAGGACAGGGATTAGCAATCAGCCCCAGCATTTT. Protein: CASSSGRTGISNQPQHF.

The chain recombines TRBV5-8 with TRBJ1-5; D may be TRBD1 (6 bases). CDR1 SGHTS and CDR2 YDEGEE come from the germline V gene. V lost 0 bases to trimming and J lost 5 bases, with 15 bases between them. This CDR3 contains 16 residues. In DNA form, the CDR3 reads TGTGCCAGCAGCTTGGGTCAGGGGAATATTGATCAGCCCCAGCATTTT. Translation: CASSLGQGNIDQPQHF.

The V gene is TRBV7-8, the J gene TRBJ2-3, with D perhaps TRBD1 or TRBD2 (6 bases each). Germline CDR1 and CDR2: SGHVS and FQNEAQ. V dropped 1 base and J dropped 2 bases, with 16 bases sitting between them. CDR3 length equals 17 residues. The CDR3: CASSLEGQGGFTDTQYF. CDR3 coding DNA: TGTGCCAGCAGCTTAGAAGGACAAGGGGGGTTCACAGATACGCAGTATTTT.

With regard to this clone: A read error may account for a junction end that differs from germline. The rearrangement joins TRBV4-2 to TRBJ1-2, with 7 positions matching TRBD1. Germline CDR1 reads LGHNA; CDR2 reads YNFKEQ. The CDR3 has 15 residues. Here the CDR3 reads CASSKDIGQASGYTF. CDR3 bases: TGTGCCAGCAGCAAAGATATAGGACAGGCTAGTGGCTACACCTTC.

The sample holds one count of this clone. This chain connects TRBV4-1 to TRBJ2-2, with 13 bases aligning to TRBD2. The V and J ends lost 1 base and 6 bases, in that order; junction bases with no gene match: 8. Germline CDR1 reads MGHRA; CDR2 reads YSYEKL. The length of the CDR3 is 18 residues. CDR3 DNA: TGCGCCAGCAGCCAAGGGAGACTAGCGGGAGGCGGGGCCGGGGAGCTGTTTTTT. Amino acids: CASSQGRLAGGGAGELFF.

V and J are TRBV2 and TRBJ2-7, with D possibly matching TRBD2 (6 bases). V lost 8 bases and J lost 6, with 17 bases in between. The germline gives CDR1 SNHLY, CDR2 FYNNEI. The CDR3 is 13 amino acids. CDR3 protein: CASGEAPVGEQYF. CDR3 nucleotides: TGTGCCAGCGGGGAGGCTCCCGTGGGCGAGCAGTACTTC. Combining the CDR3 with reference TRBV2 and TRBJ2-7 gives the whole variable domain EPEVTQTPSHQVTQMGQEVILRCVPISNHLYFYWYRQILGQKVEFLVSFYNNEISEKSEIFDDQFSVERPDGSNFTLKIRSTKLEDSAMYFCASGEAPVGEQYFGPGTRLTVT.

The gene calls are TRBV19 and TRBJ2-6; TRBD1 agrees at 9 bases. The CDR3 sequence is 18 residues long. Unmatched junction bases numbered 4, after V lost 1 base and J lost 0 bases. Per germline, CDR1 LNHDA and CDR2 SQIVND (reference sequence). CDR3 sequence reads: CASSIAGTGSSGANVLTF. In DNA, the CDR3 is TGTGCCAGTAGTATAGCGGGGACAGGGTCCTCTGGGGCCAACGTCCTGACTTTC.

The chain has TRBV28 and TRBJ2-7; D possibly matches TRBD1 or TRBD2 (5 bases each). CDR1 MDHEN and CDR2 SYDVKM come from the germline V gene. V was cut by 0 bases and J by 3 bases, with 12 bases left in between. The CDR3 has 15 amino acids. CDR3 region: CASSLWIGAGYEQYF. CDR3 DNA sequence: TGTGCCAGCAGTTTATGGATCGGGGCAGGCTACGAGCAGTACTTC.

The genes are TRBV11-2 and TRBJ1-2, with 7 bases matching TRBD1. V was pared by 5 bases and J by 7 bases, with 4 bases of the junction left unmatched. The CDR3 contains 12 residues. Germline CDR1 reads SGHAT; CDR2 reads FQNNGV. Here the CDR3 reads CASSPDRVGYTF. CDR3 nucleotide sequence: TGTGCCAGCAGCCCCGACAGGGTTGGCTACACCTTC.

This sequence joins TRBV5-5 and TRBJ1-4; D not resolved. Germline CDR1 and CDR2: SGHKS and YYEKEE (reference sequence). Trimming shortened V by 0 bases and J by 7 bases, and 7 bases separated the two germline ends. The CDR3 runs to 13 residues. CDR3 coding DNA: TGTGCCAGCAGCTTGGGTCAGCCTGAAAAACTGTTTTTT. It codes for CASSLGQPEKLFF.

The rearrangement uses TRBV6-6 and TRBJ2-1; the D call may be TRBD1 or TRBD2 (5 bases each). Trimming took off 2 bases at V and 2 bases at J, with 7 bases between the two ends. This CDR3 is 14 amino acids long. Germline CDR1 reads MNHNY; CDR2 reads SVGAGI (reference sequence). Here the CDR3 DNA reads TGTGCCAGCAGTTACGAGGGACCCTACAATGAGCAGTTCTTC. Amino acid sequence: CASSYEGPYNEQFF.

Written as DNA, the CDR3 is TGCGCCAGCAGCTTGGCGAGCAATCAGGAGACCCAGTACTTC. Its protein is CASSLASNQETQYF. The chain recombines TRBV5-1 with TRBJ2-5, with D hard to call. Germline-derived CDR1 and CDR2 are SGHRS and YFSETQ. V was clipped by 0 bases and J by 5 bases, with 11 bases between them. This CDR3 comprises 14 residues.

CDR3 DNA: TGCGCCAGCAGCTTTGGGGTTGAGCAGTTCTTC. It translates to CASSFGVEQFF. This sequence joins TRBV5-1 and TRBJ2-1; unclear D gene. Trimming took 2 bases from V and 9 from J, leaving 6 bases between them. Germline lookup yields CDR1 SGHRS and CDR2 YFSETQ. The CDR3 covers 11 residues.

This CDR3 is CASSASASLSGNTIYF. CDR3 coding DNA: TGTGCCAGCAGCGCATCCGCCAGCCTCTCTGGAAACACCATATATTTT. The chain joins TRBV9 to TRBJ1-3; no definite D call. V dropped 3 bases and J dropped 0 bases, with 13 bases sitting between them. The germline CDR1 and CDR2 sequences are SGDLS and YYNGEE. The CDR3 contains 16 residues.

The chain recombines TRBV5-1 with TRBJ2-5, with TRBD1 matching 10 bases. Germline V lookup: CDR1 SGHRS, CDR2 YFSETQ. The CDR3 runs 16 residues. The ends lost 4 bases at V and 1 base at J; junction bases unmatched: 7. DNA of the CDR3: TGCGCCAGCAGCGCGGGACAGGGGATCCCCCAAGAGACCCAGTACTTC. Translating gives CASSAGQGIPQETQYF.

This rearrangement joins TRBV27 to TRBJ2-7; D may match TRBD1 or TRBD2 (6 bases each). This CDR3 has 15 residues. The V gene lost 6 bases and the J gene lost 7 bases, with 22 bases spanning the gap. Germline V CDR1 and CDR2: MNHEY, SMNVEV (reference sequence). CDR3 amino acids: CASSPGGTLPREQYF. The CDR3 bases are TGTGCCAGCAGCCCCGGGGGCACCCTCCCCCGGGAGCAGTACTTC.

The chain carries TRBV2 and TRBJ2-1, with 13 bases identical to TRBD2. Germline V CDR1 and CDR2: SNHLY, FYNNEI. The CDR3 covers 14 residues. Trimming at V came to 5 bases and at J to 9 bases, leaving 4 bases not matched to a gene. CDR3 in amino acids: CASSTLAGGGEQFF. The CDR3 DNA reads TGTGCCAGCAGTACACTAGCGGGAGGGGGTGAGCAGTTCTTC. The full variable domain, rest sourced from reference TRBV2 and TRBJ2-1, is EPEVTQTPSHQVTQMGQEVILRCVPISNHLYFYWYRQILGQKVEFLVSFYNNEISEKSEIFDDQFSVERPDGSNFTLKIRSTKLEDSAMYFCASSTLAGGGEQFFGPGTRLTVL.

This clone was seen just once. This rearrangement joins TRBV18 to TRBJ2-7; no clear D. The germline gives CDR1 KGHSH, CDR2 LQKENI. This CDR3 contains 13 residues. The V gene lost 3 bases and the J gene lost 3 bases, with 9 bases spanning the gap. The CDR3 nucleotides are TGTGCCAGCTCACCGGCAATTTACTACGAGCAGTACTTC. Encoded protein: CASSPAIYYEQYF.

This clone was detected only once. V is TRBV5-1 and J is TRBJ2-1; D might be TRBD1 or TRBD2, each matching 6 bases. Germline V gene lookup returns CDR1 SGHRS and CDR2 YFSETQ. The CDR3 totals 15 residues. Trimming took 8 bases from V and 2 from J, leaving 17 bases between them. The CDR3 reads CASGGGRLAYNEQFF. The CDR3 nucleotides are TGCGCCAGTGGAGGGGGGCGGCTAGCCTACAATGAGCAGTTCTTC.

The chain employs TRBV12-3 or TRBV12-4 and TRBJ2-7, with D unclear. The CDR3 contains 12 residues. V was clipped by 4 bases and J by 2 bases, with 6 bases between them. The CDR3 reads CASSSPPYEQYF. DNA of the CDR3: TGTGCCAGCAGTTCGCCTCCCTACGAGCAGTACTTC.